This TCR beta chain appears in the sequencing data of a study of T cell changes during pregnancy in multiple sclerosis. CDR3 length: 14 amino acids. Germline V gene sequence: CDR1 WNHNN, CDR2 SYGVQD (reference sequence). The germline V and J ends were trimmed by 3 bases and 1 base, with 7 bases remaining between them. Some clones are missing from TCRdb's copy, which holds only in-frame ones; the method was immunoSEQ multiplex PCR. Of 47,000 or so clones in the sample, over 85% are singletons; the top ten hold 0.47%. The source was CD4+ T cells from peripheral blood mononuclear cells, collected in the first trimester of pregnancy. This rearrangement joins TRBV10-1 to TRBJ1-3; D not certain. This receptor was taken from a female donor with multiple sclerosis, enrolled in a pregnancy study. This CDR3 is CASSEALSGNTIYF. CDR3 DNA sequence: TGCGCCAGCAGTGAAGCCTTATCTGGAAACACCATATATTTT.